The 27 T cell receptor beta chains below come from one sample, sequenced in a study of blood T cell repertoires in COVID-19. Here immunoSEQ multiplex PCR was the method, and the copy in TCRdb shows in-frame clones only, minus some. The table records 150,000 to 200,000 clones, 80% of them present only once. Sequencing input: PBMCs or T cells enriched from blood (not recorded which). The receptors originated from a woman aged 55-70 years who had recovered from COVID-19.

The chain couples TRBV9 to TRBJ2-3, with TRBD2 matching 10 bases. Trimming cost V 0 bases and J 3 bases; bases outside gene matches: 4. The CDR3 contains 16 residues. CDR1 is SGDLS and CDR2 is YYNGEE in the germline V gene. CDR3 residues: CASSVEVAGGTDTQYF. Written as DNA, the CDR3 is TGTGCCAGCAGCGTAGAAGTAGCGGGGGGAACAGATACGCAGTATTTT.

This clone was counted between two and nine times. The chain combines TRBV5-1 with TRBJ1-1, with a weak D call TRBD1 (5 bases). The ends were cut back, 3 bases at V and 3 bases at J, with 12 bases in the middle. CDR3 length: 14 amino acids. The germline V gene has CDR1 SGHRS and CDR2 YFSETQ. Here the CDR3 DNA reads TGCGCCAGCAGCTCCCTACCGGGGGACACTGAAGCTTTCTTT. Amino acids: CASSSLPGDTEAFF.

The V call is TRBV7-3, the J call TRBJ2-1, with D possibly being TRBD1 (6 bases). Trimming pared 6 bases from V and 4 bases from J, leaving 22 bases between. The CDR3 length is 17 residues. Germline CDR1 SGHTA, CDR2 FQGTGA. As DNA, the CDR3 is TGTGCCAGCAGTTCCCAGAGGTCGGCAGGGGCTTACAATGAGCAGTTCTTC. Translating it yields CASSSQRSAGAYNEQFF. The full variable domain, with the rest looked up from reference TRBV7-3 and TRBJ2-1, is GAGVSQTPSNKVTEKGKYVELRCDPISGHTALYWYRQSLGQGPEFLIYFQGTGAADDSGLPNDRFFAVRPEGSVSTLKIQRTERGDSAVYLCASSSQRSAGAYNEQFFGPGTRLTVL.

V usage is TRBV6-2 or TRBV6-3 and J usage is TRBJ2-1; the match to TRBD2 covers 10 bases. CDR3 length equals 14 residues. Losses at the gene ends were 5 bases for V and 8 bases for J; bases not matched to a gene: 6. Per the germline V gene, CDR1 is MNHEY and CDR2 is SVGEGT. CDR3 in DNA: TGTGCCAGCAGTCCCGGGACTAGCGTCGATGAGCAGTTCTTC. It yields the protein CASSPGTSVDEQFF.

This clone has only a few counts. This chain joins TRBV19 and TRBJ2-5, with TRBD1 matching over 9 bases. Germline CDR1 and CDR2: LNHDA and SQIVND (reference sequence). There are 16 residues in the CDR3. The ends lost 5 bases at V and 0 bases at J; junction bases unmatched: 7. CDR3 in amino acids: CASSPRDRAHQETQYF. Written as DNA, the CDR3 is TGTGCCAGTAGTCCCCGGGACAGGGCCCACCAAGAGACCCAGTACTTC.

This clone was counted between two and nine times. The J gene is TRBJ1-1, the V gene TRBV27; 9 nucleotides line up with TRBD1. The junction had 3 bases not matched to a gene; V was cut back by 0 bases and J by 4 bases. The CDR3 totals 15 residues. Germline assignment: CDR1 MNHEY and CDR2 SMNVEV (reference sequence). In nucleotides, the CDR3 is TGTGCCAGCAGTTTATCGTCGACAGGGGGCACTGAAGCTTTCTTT. Translated: CASSLSSTGGTEAFF.

The chain couples TRBV9 to TRBJ2-7; D is perhaps TRBD2 (6 bases). The germline V and J ends were trimmed by 4 bases and 3 bases, with 17 bases remaining between them. Germline lookup yields CDR1 SGDLS and CDR2 YYNGEE. The CDR3 runs to 15 residues. CDR3 residues: CASSPRRDGFYEQYF. The CDR3 region has the DNA TGTGCCAGCAGCCCCCGGCGGGACGGCTTCTACGAGCAGTACTTC.

This clone was seen more than once but under ten times. The chain joins TRBV6-6 to TRBJ2-7; D may be TRBD2 (5 bases). Trimming left V 5 bases short and J 0 bases short, with 11 bases between. This CDR3 region has 14 residues. Germline lookup yields CDR1 MNHNY and CDR2 SVGAGI (reference sequence). The CDR3 DNA is TGTGCCAGCAGTACCGGGATAACCTCCTACGAGCAGTACTTC. As protein: CASSTGITSYEQYF.

This clone was detected a few times. The chain has TRBV2 and TRBJ1-5; TRBD1 is a possible D gene (5 bases). The CDR3 has 15 amino acids. With 6 bases removed from V and 0 bases from J, the gap between germline ends came to 12 bases. The germline gives CDR1 SNHLY, CDR2 FYNNEI. Here the CDR3 DNA reads TGTGCCAGCAGCCCCCTTCAGGGTAGCAATCAGCCCCAGCATTTT. Its translation: CASSPLQGSNQPQHF.

The V call is TRBV7-6, the J call TRBJ2-7, with a possible D match to TRBD1 (6 bases). Germline V CDR1 and CDR2: SGHVS, FNYEAQ. This CDR3 has 13 amino acids. V was pared by 5 bases and J by 7 bases, with 15 bases between. The CDR3 DNA follows: TGTGCCAGCAGCCCTGACAGGATGCGGGAGCAGTACTTC. Translating it yields CASSPDRMREQYF.

The V call is TRBV12-3 or TRBV12-4, the J call TRBJ1-1; no reliable D call. There are 13 residues in the CDR3. In DNA, the CDR3 is TGTGCACAGAGGGAACTGGGGAACACTGAAGCTTTCTTT. As protein: CAQRELGNTEAFF.

J is TRBJ2-7 and V is TRBV21-1; the table's TRBD2 call for D was not verified on the DNA. TRBV21-1 is designated a pseudogene. The CDR3 sequence is 21 residues long. In nucleotides, the CDR3 is TGTGCCAGCAGCCCGACTAGGGTGACTAGCGGGGGACAAAGGAGCTCCTACGAGCAGTACTTC. Protein product: CASSPTRVTSGGQRSSYEQYF.

Ten or more counts support this clone. The chain links TRBV19 to TRBJ1-2, with a possible D match to TRBD1 (6 bases). This CDR3 spans 15 amino acids. V lost 3 bases and J lost 4, with 15 bases in between. CDR1 and CDR2 from the germline V gene are LNHDA and SQIVND (reference sequence). The CDR3 sequence: CASSISYAGVYGYTF. CDR3 DNA sequence: TGTGCCAGTAGTATCTCTTATGCAGGGGTCTATGGCTACACCTTC.

V is TRBV30 and J is TRBJ1-6; D possibly corresponds to TRBD1 (5 bases). There are 15 residues in the CDR3. Trimming cost V 0 bases and J 7 bases, with 13 bases left between them. Germline V gives CDR1 GTSNPN, CDR2 SVGIG (reference sequence). CDR3 protein: CAWSVSREVNSPLHF. In DNA form, the CDR3 reads TGTGCCTGGAGTGTTAGCAGGGAGGTGAATTCACCCCTCCACTTT.

The chain carries TRBV21-1 and TRBJ2-3; TRBD2, the table's D call, lacks a check against the DNA. TRBV21-1 is assigned pseudogene status. The CDR3 covers 19 residues. Written as DNA, the CDR3 is TGTGCCAGCAGCAAGCGCGCGGCGGGGGCGGCAGCGCTCACAGATACGCAGTATTTT. Its translation: CASSKRAAGAAALTDTQYF.

V gene TRBV7-2 combines with J gene TRBJ2-1; TRBD1 is a possible D gene (5 bases). Germline CDR1 reads SGHTA; CDR2 reads FQGNSA. V lost 0 bases and J lost 2, with 11 bases in between. This CDR3 contains 16 residues. The CDR3 reads CASSLAGAATYNEQFF. The CDR3 DNA reads TGTGCCAGCAGCTTAGCAGGGGCGGCGACCTACAATGAGCAGTTCTTC.

The gene calls are TRBV19 and TRBJ2-5; tentatively, D is TRBD2 (5 bases). CDR3 length equals 15 residues. V was pared by 6 bases and J by 2 bases, with 16 bases between. The germline CDR1 and CDR2 sequences are LNHDA and SQIVND (reference sequence). The CDR3 bases are TGTGCCAGTAGAACATACGGGGAGCCGCAAGAGACCCAGTACTTC. This codes for CASRTYGEPQETQYF. Looking up the rest from reference TRBV19 and TRBJ2-5 gives the full variable domain: DGGITQSPKYLFRKEGQNVTLSCEQNLNHDAMYWYRQDPGQGLRLIYYSQIVNDFQKGDIAEGYSVSREKKESFPLTVTSAQKNPTAFYLCASRTYGEPQETQYFGPGTRLLVL.

This clone was counted only a few times. The V gene is TRBV10-3, the J gene TRBJ2-7; 8 bases fit TRBD2. The CDR3 is 14 residues long. V dropped 6 bases and J dropped 0; count of bases not matched to a gene: 4. Looked up from germline, CDR1 is ENHRY and CDR2 is SYGVKD. The CDR3 nucleotides are TGTGCCATCAGCACTAGCGGTGCCTCCTACGAGCAGTACTTC. Its protein is CAISTSGASYEQYF.

The chain links TRBV5-5 to TRBJ2-3; 10 bases align to TRBD2. V was clipped by 1 base and J by 1 base; unmatched bases: 9. This CDR3 comprises 18 residues. Germline V gene lookup returns CDR1 SGHKS and CDR2 YYEKEE (reference sequence). The DNA of the CDR3 is TGTGCCAGCAGCTTGAGGCTACTAGCGGGGTCAGGCACAGATACGCAGTATTTT. Its protein is CASSLRLLAGSGTDTQYF.

The chain carries TRBV9 and TRBJ2-7; 12 bases agree with TRBD2. CDR1 SGDLS and CDR2 YYNGEE come from the germline V gene. This CDR3 comprises 16 residues. Trimming cost V 3 bases and J 7 bases; bases outside gene matches: 11. CDR3 in amino acids: CASSAGTSGPEGEQYF. DNA for the CDR3: TGTGCCAGCAGCGCCGGGACTAGCGGGCCCGAGGGGGAGCAGTACTTC.

CDR3 DNA sequence: TGTGCCAGCAGTCGGAGGGGTTATAATTCACCCCTCCACTTT. Its protein is CASSRRGYNSPLHF. The chain recombines TRBV27 with TRBJ1-6, with D possibly being TRBD1 (5 bases). This CDR3 has 14 amino acids. Per the germline V gene, CDR1 is MNHEY and CDR2 is SMNVEV (reference sequence). The V and J ends lost 5 bases and 4 bases respectively, with 9 bases between them.

The chain recombines TRBV10-2 with TRBJ2-7, with 8 nucleotides matching TRBD2. The trim removed 4 bases at V and 3 bases at J, leaving 8 bases unmatched. CDR3 size: 15 residues. Germline V gene data show CDR1 as WSHSY and CDR2 as SAAADI. The CDR3 protein is CASSVGRGDLYEQYF. In DNA form, the CDR3 reads TGCGCCAGCAGTGTTGGGCGGGGGGACCTCTACGAGCAGTACTTC.

V usage is TRBV19 and J usage is TRBJ2-7, with 9 bases aligning to TRBD1. Germline loops: CDR1 LNHDA, CDR2 SQIVND (reference sequence). The CDR3 spans 14 residues. The CDR3 loop reads CPQYRGPVNYEQYF. DNA for the CDR3: TGTCCTCAATACAGGGGGCCTGTTAACTACGAGCAGTACTTC. Based on the CDR3 plus reference TRBV19 and TRBJ2-7, the full variable domain is DGGITQSPKYLFRKEGQNVTLSCEQNLNHDAMYWYRQDPGQGLRLIYYSQIVNDFQKGDIAEGYSVSREKKESFPLTVTSAQKNPTAFYLCPQYRGPVNYEQYFGPGTRLTVT.

This clone was detected a few times. The chain recombines TRBV5-1 with TRBJ2-7; 7 bases line up with TRBD2. The germline V gene has CDR1 SGHRS and CDR2 YFSETQ. Losses at the gene ends were 3 bases for V and 6 bases for J; bases not matched to a gene: 15. CDR3 length: 16 residues. The CDR3 protein is CASSWGTGGKIVEQYF. Written as DNA, the CDR3 is TGCGCCAGCAGCTGGGGGACGGGGGGAAAGATCGTCGAGCAGTACTTC.

The J gene is TRBJ2-3, the V gene TRBV14; TRBD1 aligns across 8 bases. Germline loops: CDR1 SGHDN, CDR2 FVKESK. The CDR3 covers 14 residues. The V segment lost 5 bases and the J segment 3 bases; nucleotides outside the gene matches: 4. In DNA form, the CDR3 reads TGTGCCAGCAGCTTCGGACAGGGAACAGATACGCAGTATTTT. It encodes CASSFGQGTDTQYF. Complete variable domain (other parts from reference TRBV14 and TRBJ2-3): EAGVTQFPSHSVIEKGQTVTLRCDPISGHDNLYWYRRVMGKEIKFLLHFVKESKQDESGMPNNRFLAERTGGTYSTLKVQPAELEDSGVYFCASSFGQGTDTQYFGPGTRLTVL.

CDR3 DNA sequence: TGTGCCAGCAAGGGGCAGTGGAATGAAAAACTGTTTTTT. The encoded protein is CASKGQWNEKLFF. V is TRBV2 and J is TRBJ1-4, with a possible D match to TRBD1 (5 bases). The V gene's germline CDR1 is SNHLY and CDR2 FYNNEI. The V and J ends lost 7 bases and 5 bases respectively, with 11 bases between them. The CDR3 runs to 13 residues.

The V and J genes are TRBV24-1 and TRBJ1-2; D might be TRBD1 (6 bases). CDR1 and CDR2 from the germline V gene are KGHDR and SFDVKD. The CDR3 sequence is 15 residues long. V was cut by 4 bases and J by 5 bases, with 16 bases left in between. The CDR3 here is CATSEPQGPSYGYTF. CDR3 DNA: TGTGCCACCAGTGAACCACAGGGTCCATCTTATGGCTACACCTTC.